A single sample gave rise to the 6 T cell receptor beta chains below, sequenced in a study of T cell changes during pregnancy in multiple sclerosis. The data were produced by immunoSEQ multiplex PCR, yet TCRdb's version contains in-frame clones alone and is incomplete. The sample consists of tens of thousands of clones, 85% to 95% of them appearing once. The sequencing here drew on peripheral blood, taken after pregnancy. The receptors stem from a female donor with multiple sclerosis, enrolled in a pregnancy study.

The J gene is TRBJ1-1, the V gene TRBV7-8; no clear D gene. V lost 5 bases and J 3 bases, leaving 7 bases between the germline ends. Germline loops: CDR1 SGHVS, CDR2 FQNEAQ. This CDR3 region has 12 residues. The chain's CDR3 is CASSQTDTEAFF. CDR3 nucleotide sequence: TGTGCCAGCAGCCAAACGGACACTGAAGCTTTCTTT.

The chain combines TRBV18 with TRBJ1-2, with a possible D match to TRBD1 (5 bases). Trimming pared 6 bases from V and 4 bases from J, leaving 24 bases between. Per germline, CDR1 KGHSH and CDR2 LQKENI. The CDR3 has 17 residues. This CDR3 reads CASSPPSPHKDTYGYTF. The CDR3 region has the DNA TGTGCCAGCTCTCCCCCCTCCCCCCACAAGGACACCTATGGCTACACCTTC. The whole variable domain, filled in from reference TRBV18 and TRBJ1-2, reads NAGVMQNPRHLVRRRGQEARLRCSPMKGHSHVYWYRQLPEEGLKFMVYLQKENIIDESGMPKERFSAEFPKEGPSILRIQQVVRGDSAAYFCASSPPSPHKDTYGYTFGSGTRLTVV.

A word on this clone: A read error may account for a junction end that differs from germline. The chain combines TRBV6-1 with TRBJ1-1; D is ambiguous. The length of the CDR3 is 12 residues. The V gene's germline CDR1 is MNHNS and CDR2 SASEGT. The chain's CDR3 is CASSEADVSAIF. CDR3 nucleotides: TGTGCCAGCAGTGAAGCCGACGTAAGCGCTATCTTT.

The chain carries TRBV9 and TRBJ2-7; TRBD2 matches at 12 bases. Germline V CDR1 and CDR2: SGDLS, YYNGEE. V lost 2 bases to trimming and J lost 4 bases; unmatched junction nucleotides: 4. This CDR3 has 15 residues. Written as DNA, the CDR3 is TGTGCCAGCAGCGTCGGACTAGCGGGGACTTACGAGCAGTACTTC. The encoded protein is CASSVGLAGTYEQYF.

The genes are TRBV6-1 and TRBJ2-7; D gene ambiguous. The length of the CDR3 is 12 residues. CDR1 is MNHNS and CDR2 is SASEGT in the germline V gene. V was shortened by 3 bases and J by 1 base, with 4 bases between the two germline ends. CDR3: CASSERSYEQYF. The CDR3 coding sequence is TGTGCCAGCAGTGAGCGGTCCTACGAGCAGTACTTC.

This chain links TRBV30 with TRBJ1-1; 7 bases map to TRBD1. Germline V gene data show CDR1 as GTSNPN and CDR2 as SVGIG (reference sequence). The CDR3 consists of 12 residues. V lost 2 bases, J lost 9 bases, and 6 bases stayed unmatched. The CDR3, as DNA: TGTGCCTGGAGTAGGGGGCCACCTAAAGCTTTCTTT. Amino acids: CAWSRGPPKAFF.